These T cell receptor beta chains were read from a single sample in a study of blood T cell repertoires in COVID-19. Method: immunoSEQ multiplex PCR; TCRdb's copy keeps in-frame clones and lacks some. The sample has some 390,000 clones, more than 85% seen once. Material: peripheral blood. Receptors were obtained from a human donor in a cohort sampled during active COVID-19. Both conserved end residues are part of each CDR3. Fields, in order: J gene, D gene, V gene, clone size, CDR3 protein, CDR3 DNA. A D gene is named only where the DNA matches it firmly. Clone size is not always given. Where it is, it says once, few, many or a class for expanded clones.

>TRBJ1-2|TRBD1|TRBV5-1|NA
CASSLAGDRVDGYTF
TGCGCCAGCAGCTTGGCCGGGGACAGGGTTGATGGCTACACCTTC
>TRBJ2-2|NA|TRBV6-5|NA
CAMIGLRVTGELFF
TGTGCCATGATTGGCCTCCGGGTCACCGGGGAGCTGTTTTTT
>TRBJ2-7|TRBD1|TRBV4-1|NA
CASSRGDRAVYEQYF
TGCGCCAGCAGCCGAGGAGACAGGGCAGTATACGAGCAGTACTTC
>TRBJ2-1|TRBD2|TRBV4-1|NA
CASSQEFTSGAYEQFF
TGCGCCAGCAGCCAAGAATTTACTAGCGGGGCCTATGAGCAGTTCTTC
>TRBJ2-3|NA|TRBV30|NA
CAWARSTDSRDTQYF
TGTGCCTGGGCCCGAAGCACGGATTCGCGGGATACGCAGTATTTT
>TRBJ2-7|TRBD2|TRBV28|NA
CASSLPIAGTYEQYF
TGTGCCAGCAGTTTACCGATAGCGGGTACCTACGAGCAGTACTTC
>TRBJ2-3|TRBD2|TRBV4-2|medium-sized
CASSQGLAGGPSTDTQYF
TGTGCCAGCAGCCAAGGACTAGCGGGGGGGCCTAGCACAGATACGCAGTATTTT
>TRBJ1-1|NA|TRBV5-1|NA
CASSLAAGMNTEAFF
TGCGCCAGCAGCTTGGCGGCGGGCATGAACACTGAAGCTTTCTTT
>TRBJ2-7|NA|TRBV2|NA
CASRNRSSYEQYF
TGTGCCAGCAGGAATAGGAGCTCCTACGAGCAGTACTTC
>TRBJ2-1|NA|TRBV14|NA
CASSHRVLYNEQFF
TGTGCCAGCAGCCACCGGGTACTATACAATGAGCAGTTCTTC
>TRBJ2-1|TRBD1|TRBV5-4|NA
CASSLNRGGAGNEQFF
TGTGCCAGCAGCTTGAATCGAGGGGGCGCGGGTAATGAGCAGTTCTTC
>TRBJ1-5|NA|TRBV19|once
CASSIGSRHSNQPQHF
TGTGCCAGTAGTATAGGGTCCAGACATAGCAATCAGCCCCAGCATTTT
>TRBJ2-1|TRBD2|TRBV5-4|NA
CASSTTGTSRNEQFF
TGTGCCAGCAGCACAACCGGGACTAGCCGGAATGAGCAGTTCTTC
>TRBJ1-1|NA|TRBV29-1|NA
CSVAGVLNTEAFF
TGCAGCGTTGCCGGGGTGTTGAACACTGAAGCTTTCTTT
>TRBJ1-3|NA|TRBV6-4|few
CASTYRVAGNTIYF
TGTGCCAGCACTTACAGGGTCGCTGGAAACACCATATATTTT
>TRBJ2-3|NA|TRBV12-5|NA
CASGSSFTDTQYF
TGTGCTAGTGGTTCCTCCTTCACAGATACGCAGTATTTT
>TRBJ2-3|TRBD1|TRBV9|once
CASSVGRTGPDTQYF
TGTGCCAGCAGCGTAGGAAGGACAGGGCCAGATACGCAGTATTTT
>TRBJ1-4|TRBD1|TRBV27|once
CASSPLTPTGATEKLFF
TGTGCCAGCAGCCCCCTCACACCGACAGGGGCCACCGAAAAACTGTTTTTT
>TRBJ1-5|NA|TRBV6-7|few
CASNTGRNNQPQHF
TGTGCCAGCAACACAGGCAGGAACAATCAGCCCCAGCATTTT
>TRBJ2-1|NA|TRBV7-8|NA
CASSQILPNEQFF
TGTGCCAGCAGCCAGATACTCCCCAATGAGCAGTTCTTC
>TRBJ1-2|NA|TRBV28|NA
CATGGEGGYGYTF
TGTGCCACTGGAGGGGAGGGAGGGTATGGCTACACCTTC
>TRBJ2-7|NA|TRBV2|NA
CASRRTANSYEQYF
TGTGCCAGCAGGAGGACAGCCAATTCCTACGAGCAGTACTTC
>TRBJ1-5|NA|TRBV6-6|NA
CASSSQSAGDQPQHF
TGTGCCAGCAGTTCCCAATCCGCAGGGGATCAGCCCCAGCATTTT
>TRBJ2-7|TRBD1|TRBV6-5|NA
CASTLSGTGGYEQYF
TGTGCCAGCACCCTCTCCGGGACAGGGGGCTACGAGCAGTACTTC
>TRBJ1-2|NA|TRBV19|many
CASSIGSAPGGYTF
TGTGCCAGTAGTATAGGTTCCGCCCCCGGTGGCTACACCTTC
>TRBJ2-7|TRBD1|TRBV6-1|NA
CASREDRGGYGQYF
TGTGCCAGCAGAGAAGACAGGGGTGGGTACGGGCAGTACTTC
>TRBJ2-7|TRBD1|TRBV30|NA
CAWSSDRGLYEQYF
TGTGCCTGGAGCTCCGACAGGGGCCTTTACGAGCAGTACTTC
>TRBJ2-1|NA|TRBV6-5|once
CASKTAVDYNEQFF
TGTGCCAGCAAAACAGCCGTCGACTACAATGAGCAGTTCTTC
>TRBJ2-7|NA|TRBV21-1|once
CASSKGGEAYYEQYF
TGTGCCAGCAGCAAAGGAGGGGAGGCTTACTACGAGCAGTACTTC